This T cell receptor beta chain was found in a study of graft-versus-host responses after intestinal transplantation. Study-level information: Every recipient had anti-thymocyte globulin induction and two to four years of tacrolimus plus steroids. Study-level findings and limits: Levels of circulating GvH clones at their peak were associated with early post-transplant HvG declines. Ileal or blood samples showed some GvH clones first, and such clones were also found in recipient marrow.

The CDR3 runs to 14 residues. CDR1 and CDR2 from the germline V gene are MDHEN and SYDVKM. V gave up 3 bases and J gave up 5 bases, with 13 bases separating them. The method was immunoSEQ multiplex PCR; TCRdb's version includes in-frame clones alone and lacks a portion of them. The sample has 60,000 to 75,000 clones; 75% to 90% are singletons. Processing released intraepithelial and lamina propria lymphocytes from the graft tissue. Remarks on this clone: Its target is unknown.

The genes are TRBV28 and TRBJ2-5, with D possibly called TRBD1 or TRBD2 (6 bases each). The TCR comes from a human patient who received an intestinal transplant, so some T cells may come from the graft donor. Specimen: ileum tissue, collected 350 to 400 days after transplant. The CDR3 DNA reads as TGTGCCAGCAGTTTGGTGGGGGGCCGGGAGACCCAGTACTTC. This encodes CASSLVGGRETQYF.